These T cell receptor beta chains were read from a single sample in a study of T-cell memory formation after mild COVID-19. TCRdb ran MiXCR on the 5' RACE reads and lists one entry per CDR3 protein. Here the sample spans about 180,000 distinct CDR3 sequences, roughly 18% being singletons. The sequencing input was PBMCs or a T cell subset sorted from them (not recorded which). The receptor source for this set is a man aged 18-30 years who had mild COVID-19 (a few samples of this study predate the infection). Cell type and time point are not known. Each CDR3 is given without its conserved first and last residue. Fields, in order: V gene, D gene, J gene, CDR3 protein. The D gene is left open where the match is weak.

TRBV7-3	TRBD1	TRBJ2-1	ASSLDRVGNEQF
TRBV27	TRBD1	TRBJ1-5	ASGKGQGTQPQH
TRBV28	NA	TRBJ1-2	ASRERQDGYT
TRBV7-2	NA	TRBJ2-2	ASSFLTGFGELF
TRBV3-1	NA	TRBJ1-2	ASSHDTPGDLNGYT
TRBV5-1	NA	TRBJ2-5	ASGVGGQETQY
TRBV6-5	NA	TRBJ2-1	ASSYRVRNEQF
TRBV7-2	NA	TRBJ1-1	ASIRSNEAF
TRBV12-3/TRBV12-4	TRBD2	TRBJ2-7	ASTRGGYEQY
TRBV28	NA	TRBJ1-1	ASSLGRARNF
TRBV20-1	NA	TRBJ2-1	SAASSYNEQF
TRBV7-3	TRBD1	TRBJ1-2	ASSPTGTGYGYT
TRBV7-2	NA	TRBJ1-1	ASSLANGQGAF
TRBV5-6	NA	TRBJ2-4	ASSLTQTIKNIQY
TRBV29-1	NA	TRBJ2-3	SVAQDTQY
TRBV15	NA	TRBJ2-3	ATSTPWGADTQY
TRBV6-5	NA	TRBJ1-6	ASSYRTFSPLH
TRBV5-5	TRBD2	TRBJ2-2	ASSSWTSFGGELF
TRBV6-6	NA	TRBJ1-2	ASSRTALWGYT
TRBV28	TRBD1	TRBJ1-1	ASSPTTGGLKNTEAF
TRBV10-2	NA	TRBJ2-7	ASSERPVYEQY
TRBV20-1	TRBD2	TRBJ2-3	SATDGGAWGTQY
TRBV20-1	TRBD2	TRBJ2-7	SASSSGGAAY
TRBV6-2/TRBV6-3	TRBD2	TRBJ2-3	ASSTGTNTDTQY
TRBV14	TRBD1	TRBJ2-3	ASSRSGGKADTQY
TRBV7-2	TRBD1	TRBJ1-5	ASSLWTGGQQPQH
TRBV5-5	NA	TRBJ1-1	ASSLLEGTVLLLTEAF
TRBV20-1	NA	TRBJ1-2	SADPHRAGGYT
TRBV7-3	TRBD2	TRBJ2-7	ASSLTSGGFYEQY
TRBV4-3	TRBD2	TRBJ2-1	ASSQGSAGGYEQF
TRBV4-3	NA	TRBJ2-3	ASSQGGARTDTQY
TRBV20-1	NA	TRBJ1-5	SARAAWGSLTSNQPQH
TRBV5-5	TRBD1	TRBJ1-2	ASSLGTGEGYT
TRBV4-2	NA	TRBJ1-2	ASSQDFGGNGYT
TRBV11-2	NA	TRBJ2-7	ASSFVQSGQY
TRBV6-5	TRBD2	TRBJ2-5	ASSRGDPQETQY
TRBV9	NA	TRBJ2-7	ASSVDQGYEQY
TRBV5-1	TRBD2	TRBJ2-7	ASSRGGRAAYEQY
TRBV7-9	TRBD1	TRBJ2-3	ASSLGQRAADTQY
TRBV6-5	NA	TRBJ2-7	ASSYSRTDTVEQY
TRBV9	NA	TRBJ2-5	ASSFGRGQETQY
TRBV19	NA	TRBJ2-1	ASSTSENNEQF
TRBV5-1	NA	TRBJ2-3	ASSLPGTGTDTQY
TRBV5-1	NA	TRBJ2-3	ASSLGGPADTQY
TRBV5-1	NA	TRBJ2-1	ASSLTGTTQEQF
TRBV5-1	NA	TRBJ1-5	ASSLQGARNQPQH
TRBV5-1	NA	TRBJ2-1	ASSAGASYNEQF
TRBV20-1	NA	TRBJ2-1	SARLAGYNEQF
TRBV7-8	NA	TRBJ1-5	ASSFREVGQPQH
TRBV20-1	NA	TRBJ1-2	SARAWRDRGYT
TRBV5-1	NA	TRBJ1-5	ASSLGAGDSNQPQH
TRBV6-2/TRBV6-3	NA	TRBJ1-2	ASSLSQGYT
TRBV6-5	NA	TRBJ1-2	ASSPGTPNYGYT
TRBV5-1	TRBD1	TRBJ2-1	ASSADPGQYNEQF
TRBV7-9	NA	TRBJ1-2	ASSLVREKDGYT